Below, 20 T cell receptor beta chains from the same sample are listed, as sequenced in a study of T cell responses to AZD1222 COVID-19 vaccine. The repertoire was sequenced with immunoSEQ multiplex PCR; TCRdb's copy has only in-frame clones and lacks some. The table records tens of thousands of clones, 70% to 90% of them present only once. The sample consisted of peripheral blood, taken 28 days after the second AZD1222 dose. These receptors originate from an adult who received the AZD1222 COVID-19 vaccine.

This clone showed up just once. The J gene is TRBJ2-3, the V gene TRBV7-6, with TRBD2 identical over 11 bases. There are 18 residues in the CDR3. Germline values: CDR1 SGHVS, CDR2 FNYEAQ. Trimming cost V 5 bases and J 3 bases; bases outside gene matches: 13. CDR3 bases: TGTGCCAGCAGCCCCCAACCTCTAGCGGGGGGAGGTACAGATACGCAGTATTTT. Protein sequence: CASSPQPLAGGGTDTQYF.

The rearrangement joins TRBV19 to TRBJ1-5; the D is unclear. CDR3 length equals 13 residues. The ends were cut back, 9 bases at V and 6 bases at J, with 15 bases in the middle. From germline, CDR1 is LNHDA and CDR2 SQIVND (reference sequence). DNA for the CDR3: TGTGCCAGCCGGACGGCAGCGGGTCAGCCCCAGCATTTT. Translating it yields CASRTAAGQPQHF.

The V gene is TRBV7-3, the J gene TRBJ1-1, with 12 positions matching TRBD1. Looked up from germline, CDR1 is SGHTA and CDR2 is FQGTGA. V was clipped by 5 bases and J by 4 bases; unmatched bases: 8. CDR3 length: 16 residues. In DNA form, the CDR3 reads TGTGCCAGCAGCCTTGGGACAGGGGGCCTTGGCACTGAAGCTTTCTTT. Translated: CASSLGTGGLGTEAFF.

This clone was seen a few times. V is TRBV7-9 and J is TRBJ1-1; TRBD1 aligns across 10 bases. This CDR3 spans 16 amino acids. The germline V gene encodes CDR1 SEHNR and CDR2 FQNEAQ (reference sequence). J was trimmed by 3 bases and V by 1 base; bases with no gene match: 5. CDR3 region: CASSLGGTGAYTEAFF. CDR3 coding DNA: TGTGCCAGCAGCTTAGGGGGGACAGGGGCGTACACTGAAGCTTTCTTT.

A single count supports this clone. Here the CDR3 reads CASSLGDRYYGYTF. CDR3 sequence (DNA): TGCGCCAGCAGCTTGGGAGACAGGTACTATGGCTACACCTTC. V usage is TRBV5-1 and J usage is TRBJ1-2, with a possible D match to TRBD1 (6 bases). V lost 0 bases to trimming and J lost 3 bases, with 9 bases between them. Germline CDR1 and CDR2: SGHRS and YFSETQ. The CDR3 loop spans 14 amino acids.

This chain links TRBV2 with TRBJ1-1; the D gene is possibly TRBD1 (6 bases). The CDR3 length is 13 residues. V was pared by 6 bases and J by 4 bases, with 12 bases between. The germline gives CDR1 SNHLY, CDR2 FYNNEI. The CDR3 DNA is TGTGCCAGCAGATTCGAAGGGGGCACTGAAGCTTTCTTT. As protein: CASRFEGGTEAFF.

V usage is TRBV7-2 and J usage is TRBJ2-1, with 13 bases lining up with TRBD2. CDR1 is SGHTA and CDR2 is FQGNSA in the germline V gene. J was trimmed by 6 bases and V by 1 base; bases with no gene match: 9. The CDR3 covers 18 residues. CDR3 coding DNA: TGTGCCAGCAGCTTAGGGACTAGCGGGAGACGGTTGGGCAATGAGCAGTTCTTC. Amino acids: CASSLGTSGRRLGNEQFF.

The rearrangement uses TRBV6-5 and TRBJ1-4; 8 bases fit TRBD1. The CDR3 consists of 15 residues. Germline-derived CDR1 and CDR2 are MNHEY and SVGAGI. V trimming: 6 bases; J trimming: 3 bases; junction bases outside the gene matches: 6. DNA of the CDR3: TGTGCCAGCAGCTTACAGGGGGTGGCTAATGAAAAACTGTTTTTT. It yields the protein CASSLQGVANEKLFF.

The rearrangement joins TRBV2 to TRBJ2-2, with unresolved D. The germline CDR1 and CDR2 sequences are SNHLY and FYNNEI. The CDR3 sequence is 13 residues long. V lost 7 bases and J lost 4, with 10 bases in between. As DNA, the CDR3 is TGTGCCAGCAACGGGCTCCTCACCGGGGAGCTGTTTTTT. It translates to CASNGLLTGELFF.

The chain is built from TRBV7-2 and TRBJ1-1, with 7 bases matching TRBD1. CDR1 is SGHTA, CDR2 FQGNSA, per germline. The CDR3 extends over 14 amino acids. J lost 0 bases, V lost 3 bases, and 1 base had no gene match. The CDR3 sequence is CASSFDRVNTEAFF. The CDR3 DNA reads as TGTGCCAGCAGCTTTGACAGGGTGAACACTGAAGCTTTCTTT.

The V call is TRBV27, the J call TRBJ1-2, with D perhaps TRBD1 (5 bases). V was trimmed by 5 bases and J by 2 bases, leaving 9 bases between them. The CDR3 has 13 amino acids. Looked up from germline, CDR1 is MNHEY and CDR2 is SMNVEV (reference sequence). The CDR3, as DNA: TGTGCCAGCAGTCTGACAGAGAACTATGGCTACACCTTC. Protein product: CASSLTENYGYTF.

The chain uses TRBV3-1 (or the pseudogene TRBV3-2) and TRBJ1-1, with unresolved D. Germline CDR1 LGHDT, CDR2 YNNKEL (reference sequence). This CDR3 spans 12 amino acids. Trimming removed 0 bases at V and 11 bases at J, with 10 bases between. The CDR3 here is CASSQERSRAFF. CDR3 nucleotides: TGTGCCAGCAGCCAAGAACGCAGCCGGGCTTTCTTT.

This clone occurred a few times. The chain has TRBV4-1 and TRBJ2-1; TRBD2 agrees at 11 bases. Per the germline V gene, CDR1 is MGHRA and CDR2 is YSYEKL. The CDR3 loop spans 17 amino acids. V lost 0 bases to trimming and J lost 7 bases; unmatched junction nucleotides: 8. The CDR3: CASSQEGTSGGLNEQFF. The CDR3 region has the DNA TGCGCCAGCAGCCAAGAGGGAACTAGCGGGGGTTTAAATGAGCAGTTCTTC.

The V call is TRBV4-3, the J call TRBJ2-3; 7 bases match TRBD1. V lost 2 bases and J lost 2; bases outside the gene matches: 4. This CDR3 has 15 amino acids. The germline V gene encodes CDR1 LGHNA and CDR2 YSLEER. The CDR3 sequence is CASSQTGQYTDTQYF. CDR3 nucleotide sequence: TGCGCCAGCAGCCAAACGGGACAGTACACAGATACGCAGTATTTT.

J is TRBJ1-1 and V is TRBV12-5, with no clear D. Per the germline V gene, CDR1 is LGHNT and CDR2 is FRNRAP. V was cut by 6 bases and J by 0 bases, with 11 bases left in between. This CDR3 comprises 14 residues. CDR3 residues: CASGRTAMNTEAFF. In DNA, the CDR3 is TGTGCTAGTGGCCGGACCGCGATGAACACTGAAGCTTTCTTT.

This clone was recorded only once. The chain uses TRBV28 and TRBJ1-3; D is possibly TRBD1 (6 bases). The germline V gene has CDR1 MDHEN and CDR2 SYDVKM. V shed 4 bases and J shed 0 bases, with 13 bases lying between them. The CDR3 totals 16 residues. CDR3 sequence (DNA): TGTGCCAGCAGTTGGGACATCGCCTTCTCTGGAAACACCATATATTTT. It is translated as CASSWDIAFSGNTIYF.

This clone was seen only once. This chain joins TRBV6-5 and TRBJ2-2; D is tentatively TRBD1 or TRBD2 (5 bases each). Trimming cost V 6 bases and J 2 bases, with 13 bases left between them. This CDR3 has 15 residues. Germline V lookup: CDR1 MNHEY, CDR2 SVGAGI. CDR3 amino acids: CASREGHYNTGELFF. DNA for the CDR3: TGTGCCAGCAGAGAGGGGCATTATAACACCGGGGAGCTGTTTTTT.

This chain connects TRBV11-3 to TRBJ1-5; no firm D call. Germline V gene data show CDR1 as SGHNT and CDR2 as YENEEA. The CDR3 has 15 residues. The V gene lost 2 bases and the J gene lost 5 bases, with 13 bases spanning the gap. This CDR3 is CASSLSSGRDQPQHF. The DNA for the CDR3 is TGTGCCAGCAGCTTATCTTCGGGGAGGGATCAGCCCCAGCATTTT.

V is TRBV3-1 (or the pseudogene TRBV3-2) and J is TRBJ1-2, with TRBD1 identical over 9 bases. CDR1 and CDR2 (germline): LGHDT, YNNKEL (reference sequence). Losses at the gene ends were 1 base for V and 8 bases for J; bases not matched to a gene: 8. CDR3 size: 15 residues. In DNA, the CDR3 is TGTGCCAGCAGCCAAGTGGGGGGACAGGGAAACGGCTACACCTTC. Encoded protein: CASSQVGGQGNGYTF.

The chain recombines TRBV18 with TRBJ1-2, with TRBD1 identical over 7 bases. CDR1 and CDR2 from the germline V gene are KGHSH and LQKENI. The CDR3 loop spans 15 amino acids. With 3 bases clipped from V and 3 bases from J, the junction kept 7 bases outside the gene matches. This CDR3 reads CASSPEGGEDYGYTF. The DNA for the CDR3 is TGTGCCAGCTCACCGGAAGGGGGCGAGGACTATGGCTACACCTTC.